This is a list of T cell receptor beta chains from one sample in a study of patients and donors after allogeneic stem cell transplantation. TCRdb analysed the RT-PCR reads with MiXCR anew, one entry per CDR3 protein. The table has about 70,000 distinct CDR3 sequences, less than 30% seen once. The sample consisted of blood, either unsorted or a sorted T cell fraction (not recorded which). The receptors originated from a human donor who was either an allogeneic HSCT recipient or a stem cell or donor lymphocyte infusion donor (not recorded which). It is not recorded whose cells these are; they may come from a transplant donor. Both conserved end residues are part of each CDR3. D genes are given only for firm matches. The listing skips clone size in some rows; elsewhere it reads once, few, many or a size class.

CDR3aa: CASSPPQSYEQYF
CDR3nt: TGTGCCAGCTCACCACCTCAATCCTACGAGCAGTACTTC
d_gene: .
abundance: medium-sized
len: 13
v_gene: TRBV18
j_gene: TRBJ2-7

CDR3aa: CASSQLWAGGYEQYF
CDR3nt: TGTGCCAGCAGCCAACTTTGGGCAGGGGGTTACGAGCAGTACTTC
d_gene: TRBD1
abundance: few
len: 15
v_gene: TRBV3-1
j_gene: TRBJ2-7

CDR3aa: CASSPFGMNEAFF
CDR3nt: TGTGCCAGCAGCCCCTTTGGCATGAATGAAGCTTTCTTT
d_gene: .
abundance: .
len: 13
v_gene: TRBV9
j_gene: TRBJ1-1

CDR3aa: CASSLADISGNTIYF
CDR3nt: TGCGCCAGCAGCTTGGCCGACATCTCTGGAAACACCATATATTTT
d_gene: .
abundance: .
len: 15
v_gene: TRBV5-1
j_gene: TRBJ1-3

CDR3aa: CATSVGTPGANVLTF
CDR3nt: TGTGCCACCAGTGTTGGGACACCTGGGGCCAACGTCCTGACTTTC
d_gene: .
abundance: few
len: 15
v_gene: TRBV24-1
j_gene: TRBJ2-6

CDR3aa: CASSYRGSNEKLFF
CDR3nt: TGTGCCAGCAGTTACCGCGGGAGTAATGAAAAACTGTTTTTT
d_gene: .
abundance: few
len: 14
v_gene: TRBV6-5
j_gene: TRBJ1-4

CDR3aa: CASSPPRLAGGYTDTQYF
CDR3nt: TGTGCCAGCTCACCACCGCGACTAGCGGGGGGGTACACAGATACGCAGTATTTT
d_gene: TRBD2
abundance: few
len: 18
v_gene: TRBV18
j_gene: TRBJ2-3

CDR3aa: CASSSLRRNYGYTF
CDR3nt: TGCGCCAGCAGCTCCCTCCGCAGAAACTATGGCTACACCTTC
d_gene: .
abundance: .
len: 14
v_gene: TRBV5-1
j_gene: TRBJ1-2

CDR3aa: CASSETGKDNQPQHF
CDR3nt: TGTGCCAGTAGTGAAACAGGGAAGGACAATCAGCCCCAGCATTTT
d_gene: .
abundance: few
len: 15
v_gene: TRBV19
j_gene: TRBJ1-5

CDR3aa: CASSLWQANEQFF
CDR3nt: TGTGCCAGCAGTTTATGGCAAGCCAATGAGCAGTTCTTC
d_gene: .
abundance: .
len: 13
v_gene: TRBV27
j_gene: TRBJ2-1

CDR3aa: CSASTPDTEAFF
CDR3nt: TGCAGTGCTAGTACACCTGACACTGAAGCTTTCTTT
d_gene: .
abundance: .
len: 12
v_gene: TRBV20-1
j_gene: TRBJ1-1

CDR3aa: CAIARDRPYEQYF
CDR3nt: TGTGCCATCGCCCGGGACAGGCCCTACGAGCAGTACTTC
d_gene: TRBD1
abundance: .
len: 13
v_gene: TRBV10-3
j_gene: TRBJ2-7

CDR3aa: CASSLWPGYGYTF
CDR3nt: TGTGCCAGCAGTTTATGGCCAGGTTATGGCTACACCTTC
d_gene: .
abundance: few
len: 13
v_gene: TRBV27
j_gene: TRBJ1-2

CDR3aa: CASSFGTGSYEQYF
CDR3nt: TGTGCCAGCAGTTTTGGGACAGGGTCCTACGAGCAGTACTTC
d_gene: TRBD1
abundance: few
len: 14
v_gene: TRBV12-3/TRBV12-4
j_gene: TRBJ2-7

CDR3aa: CASSLTGVDTQYF
CDR3nt: TGTGCCAGCAGCCTGACAGGGGTGGATACGCAGTATTTT
d_gene: TRBD1
abundance: few
len: 13
v_gene: TRBV11-3
j_gene: TRBJ2-3

CDR3aa: CASSLVTSSTDTQYF
CDR3nt: TGCGCCAGCAGCTTGGTGACTTCTAGCACAGATACGCAGTATTTT
d_gene: .
abundance: .
len: 15
v_gene: TRBV5-1
j_gene: TRBJ2-3

CDR3aa: CASSLSLMAGANVLTF
CDR3nt: TGCGCCAGCAGCCTTTCCCTTATGGCTGGGGCCAACGTCCTGACTTTC
d_gene: .
abundance: few
len: 16
v_gene: TRBV5-1
j_gene: TRBJ2-6

CDR3aa: CSASWGRSYGYTF
CDR3nt: TGCAGTGCTAGTTGGGGGCGAAGCTATGGCTACACCTTC
d_gene: .
abundance: .
len: 13
v_gene: TRBV20-1
j_gene: TRBJ1-2

CDR3aa: CAISPAGGGNEKLFF
CDR3nt: TGTGCCATCAGTCCTGCGGGGGGCGGTAATGAAAAACTGTTTTTT
d_gene: .
abundance: few
len: 15
v_gene: TRBV10-3
j_gene: TRBJ1-4

CDR3aa: CASSSASGTDTQYF
CDR3nt: TGCGCCAGCAGCTCGGCTAGCGGGACAGATACGCAGTATTTT
d_gene: TRBD2
abundance: .
len: 14
v_gene: TRBV5-1
j_gene: TRBJ2-3

CDR3aa: CASSHNGDYEQYF
CDR3nt: TGTGCCAGCAGTCATAATGGCGACTACGAGCAGTACTTC
d_gene: .
abundance: .
len: 13
v_gene: TRBV27
j_gene: TRBJ2-7

CDR3aa: CASSLARINLPVRNTEAFF
CDR3nt: TGTGCCAGCAGCTTAGCGAGAATTAACTTACCGGTCAGGAACACTGAAGCTTTCTTT
d_gene: .
abundance: .
len: 19
v_gene: TRBV7-9
j_gene: TRBJ1-1

CDR3aa: CASTPSTGRDIQYF
CDR3nt: TGTGCCAGCACCCCGAGTACAGGGAGGGACATTCAGTACTTC
d_gene: .
abundance: few
len: 14
v_gene: TRBV6-2/TRBV6-3
j_gene: TRBJ2-4

CDR3aa: CASSLMGGSTDTQYF
CDR3nt: TGTGCCAGCAGCCTTATGGGGGGAAGCACAGATACGCAGTATTTT
d_gene: .
abundance: few
len: 15
v_gene: TRBV12-3/TRBV12-4
j_gene: TRBJ2-3

CDR3aa: CASGQNPTATNQPQHF
CDR3nt: TGTGCTAGTGGCCAAAACCCGACAGCTACAAATCAGCCCCAGCATTTT
d_gene: .
abundance: few
len: 16
v_gene: TRBV12-5
j_gene: TRBJ1-5

CDR3aa: CAISEKIPVLSYEQYF
CDR3nt: TGTGCCATCAGTGAGAAGATACCAGTCCTTTCCTACGAGCAGTACTTC
d_gene: .
abundance: .
len: 16
v_gene: TRBV10-3
j_gene: TRBJ2-7

CDR3aa: CSVDLGGKLFF
CDR3nt: TGCAGCGTTGATCTGGGAGGAAAACTGTTTTTT
d_gene: .
abundance: few
len: 11
v_gene: TRBV29-1
j_gene: TRBJ1-4

CDR3aa: CANPSGITEQFF
CDR3nt: TGTGCCAACCCTAGCGGGATAACGGAGCAGTTCTTC
d_gene: .
abundance: .
len: 12
v_gene: TRBV21-1
j_gene: TRBJ2-1

CDR3aa: CASHRGSGTDTQYF
CDR3nt: TGCGCCAGCCACAGGGGAAGTGGCACAGATACGCAGTATTTT
d_gene: TRBD1
abundance: few
len: 14
v_gene: TRBV5-1
j_gene: TRBJ2-3

CDR3aa: CASSGTVRYGYTF
CDR3nt: TGTGCCAGCAGTGGGACCGTACGCTATGGCTACACCTTC
d_gene: .
abundance: .
len: 13
v_gene: TRBV7-8
j_gene: TRBJ1-2

CDR3aa: CASSLKLGAGGYTF
CDR3nt: TGTGCCAGCAGCTTAAAACTGGGAGCCGGTGGCTACACCTTC
d_gene: .
abundance: few
len: 14
v_gene: TRBV13
j_gene: TRBJ1-2

CDR3aa: CASSGYRENIQYF
CDR3nt: TGTGCCAGCAGTGGCTACCGGGAAAACATTCAGTACTTC
d_gene: .
abundance: few
len: 13
v_gene: TRBV12-3/TRBV12-4
j_gene: TRBJ2-4

CDR3aa: CATSRDGRGHVTEAFF
CDR3nt: TGTGCCACCAGCAGAGATGGTAGGGGGCATGTGACTGAAGCTTTCTTT
d_gene: TRBD1
abundance: few
len: 16
v_gene: TRBV15
j_gene: TRBJ1-1

CDR3aa: CASSSQAGEGNSPLHF
CDR3nt: TGCGCCAGCAGCTCGCAAGCAGGGGAGGGGAATTCACCCCTCCACTTT
d_gene: .
abundance: once
len: 16
v_gene: TRBV5-1
j_gene: TRBJ1-6

CDR3aa: CSVEVNRGSYEQYF
CDR3nt: TGCAGCGTTGAAGTTAATAGAGGCTCCTACGAGCAGTACTTC
d_gene: .
abundance: few
len: 14
v_gene: TRBV29-1
j_gene: TRBJ2-7

CDR3aa: CASKLYHRTSGSNEQFF
CDR3nt: TGTGCCAGTAAGTTGTATCACAGGACTAGCGGGAGCAATGAGCAGTTCTTC
d_gene: TRBD2
abundance: few
len: 17
v_gene: TRBV19
j_gene: TRBJ2-1

CDR3aa: CASSLGPSGDWDTQYF
CDR3nt: TGCGCCAGCAGCTTGGGGCCTAGCGGGGATTGGGATACGCAGTATTTT
d_gene: TRBD2
abundance: .
len: 16
v_gene: TRBV5-1
j_gene: TRBJ2-3

CDR3aa: CASSLASRGSGYTF
CDR3nt: TGCGCCAGCAGCTTGGCTTCAAGGGGGTCTGGCTACACCTTC
d_gene: .
abundance: .
len: 14
v_gene: TRBV5-1
j_gene: TRBJ1-2

CDR3aa: CAISATGQGIQPQHF
CDR3nt: TGTGCCATCAGCGCGACGGGACAGGGAATTCAGCCCCAGCATTTT
d_gene: TRBD1
abundance: .
len: 15
v_gene: TRBV10-3
j_gene: TRBJ1-5

CDR3aa: CSVDPTRAGEETQYF
CDR3nt: TGCAGCGTAGACCCGACAAGGGCGGGGGAAGAGACCCAGTACTTC
d_gene: TRBD2
abundance: .
len: 15
v_gene: TRBV29-1
j_gene: TRBJ2-5

CDR3aa: CASSFQDQPQHF
CDR3nt: TGCGCCAGCAGCTTTCAAGACCAGCCCCAGCATTTT
d_gene: .
abundance: few
len: 12
v_gene: TRBV5-1
j_gene: TRBJ1-5

CDR3aa: CASSLAALAGLNEQFF
CDR3nt: TGCGCCAGCAGCTTGGCAGCTTTAGCGGGACTCAATGAGCAGTTCTTC
d_gene: TRBD2
abundance: .
len: 16
v_gene: TRBV5-1
j_gene: TRBJ2-1

CDR3aa: CSASLPDTEAFF
CDR3nt: TGCAGTGCTAGTCTTCCAGACACTGAAGCTTTCTTT
d_gene: .
abundance: few
len: 12
v_gene: TRBV20-1
j_gene: TRBJ1-1

CDR3aa: CASSLDRISPLHF
CDR3nt: TGCGCCAGCAGCTTGGACAGAATCTCACCCCTCCACTTT
d_gene: .
abundance: few
len: 13
v_gene: TRBV5-1
j_gene: TRBJ1-6

CDR3aa: CSVVWSEAFF
CDR3nt: TGCAGCGTTGTTTGGTCTGAAGCTTTCTTT
d_gene: .
abundance: .
len: 10
v_gene: TRBV29-1
j_gene: TRBJ1-1

CDR3aa: CSVGAGRTDTQYF
CDR3nt: TGCAGCGTTGGGGCAGGGCGGACAGATACGCAGTATTTT
d_gene: .
abundance: .
len: 13
v_gene: TRBV29-1
j_gene: TRBJ2-3

CDR3aa: CAWGSGLNTEAFF
CDR3nt: TGTGCCTGGGGTTCAGGCCTGAACACTGAAGCTTTCTTT
d_gene: .
abundance: .
len: 13
v_gene: TRBV30
j_gene: TRBJ1-1

CDR3aa: CATGLLSDEQYF
CDR3nt: TGTGCCACCGGACTCTTGTCGGACGAGCAGTACTTC
d_gene: .
abundance: .
len: 12
v_gene: TRBV10-3
j_gene: TRBJ2-7

CDR3aa: CASSPLTHNEQFF
CDR3nt: TGTGCCAGCTCACCACTCACTCACAATGAGCAGTTCTTC
d_gene: .
abundance: .
len: 13
v_gene: TRBV18
j_gene: TRBJ2-1

CDR3aa: CSARKATSGTWYEQFF
CDR3nt: TGCAGTGCTAGAAAAGCAACTAGCGGGACCTGGTATGAGCAGTTCTTC
d_gene: TRBD2
abundance: .
len: 16
v_gene: TRBV20-1
j_gene: TRBJ2-1

CDR3aa: CSARISQYNQPQHF
CDR3nt: TGCAGTGCTAGAATAAGCCAGTACAATCAGCCCCAGCATTTT
d_gene: .
abundance: few
len: 14
v_gene: TRBV20-1
j_gene: TRBJ1-5